This TCR beta chain was sequenced for a study of molecular identifiers for immune sequencing clone quantification. Study results and limitations: Highly expanded clones may be undercounted when identical TCR molecules share barcodes. More than 99% of effector molecules, versus under 1% of naive-cell molecules, belonged to clones above 20 RNA copies.

The authors gated naive CD8 T cells as CD8+CD4-CCR7+CD45RA+ for sorting. The CDR3 length is 13 residues. Germline V lookup: CDR1 SGHAT, CDR2 FQNNGV. Previously described methods with listed TCR primers produced the bulk TCR libraries. TCRdb itself ran the PCR reads through MiXCR, one entry per CDR3 protein. The data show roughly 100,000 distinct CDR3 sequences, about 35% seen once. Concerning this clonotype itself: No antigen is known for it. Germline is not matched at one junction end, which may reflect a read error.

Sequencing input: naive CD8+ T cells from blood, with Jurkat cell RNA spiked in. Subset meaning: FACS-sorted CD8+CD4-CCR7+CD45RA+ naive T cells. The rearrangement links TRBV11-2 to TRBJ2-7; D not certain. This TCR was recovered from a human donor in good health. Some libraries in this study had Jurkat cell RNA spiked in. The CDR3 loop reads CASSLAWTYVQYF. CDR3 in DNA: TGTGCCAGCAGCTTAGCCTGGACCTACGTGCAGTACTTC.